The next 10 T cell receptor beta chains were all read from a single sample in a study of blood T cells in healthy people across ages. Through a sample-barcoded 5' primer and a J-beta primer mix, a second PCR was run for about 6 to 11 cycles. TCRdb redid the calling of the 5' RACE reads with MiXCR, one entry per CDR3 protein. Here the sample spans about 640,000 distinct CDR3 sequences, under 70% being singletons. Sequencing was performed on blood. The receptors were gathered from a man in his 60s in good health.

This rearrangement joins TRBV5-1 to TRBJ2-3; 9 bases map to TRBD2. The CDR3 length is 15 residues. V trimming: 5 bases; J trimming: 2 bases; junction bases outside the gene matches: 6. Germline V gives CDR1 SGHRS, CDR2 YFSETQ. CDR3 nucleotides: TGCGCCAGCAGAGAGACTAGCGGCTACACAGATACGCAGTATTTT. It specifies CASRETSGYTDTQYF.

This clonotype was detected only a few times. V is TRBV29-1 and J is TRBJ2-4; 9 bases are a match to TRBD1. Germline lookup yields CDR1 SQVTM and CDR2 ANQGSEA. J was trimmed by 8 bases and V by 3 bases; bases with no gene match: 2. This CDR3 is built from 12 residues. CDR3 nucleotide sequence: TGCAGCGTTGAGGGACAGGGAGACATTCAGTACTTC. Translated, it gives CSVEGQGDIQYF. Looking up the rest from reference TRBV29-1 and TRBJ2-4 gives the full variable domain: SAVISQKPSRDICQRGTSLTIQCQVDSQVTMMFWYRQQPGQSLTLIATANQGSEATYESGFVIDKFPISRPNLTFSTLTVSNMSPEDSSIYLCSVEGQGDIQYFGAGTRLSVL.

V gene TRBV29-1 combines with J gene TRBJ2-3; 12 bases fit TRBD2. Per germline, CDR1 SQVTM and CDR2 ANQGSEA. Trimming took 7 bases from V and 3 from J; bases not matched to a gene: 5. The CDR3 covers 14 residues. The CDR3 here is CSAGLAGTTDTQYF. CDR3 coding DNA: TGCAGCGCCGGACTAGCGGGGACTACAGATACGCAGTATTTT.

The chain couples TRBV6-5 to TRBJ1-2; 11 positions agree with TRBD1. V trimming: 6 bases; J trimming: 13 bases; junction bases outside the gene matches: 7. Germline V CDR1 and CDR2: MNHEY, SVGAGI. The CDR3 contains 12 residues. As DNA, the CDR3 is TGTGCCAGCAGCTCGGCCGGGACAGGGGGCACCTTC. Protein sequence: CASSSAGTGGTF.

In its sample, this clonotype was seen a few times. The chain is built from TRBV4-1 and TRBJ2-1; tentatively, D is TRBD1 or TRBD2 (7 bases each). Trimming removed 4 bases from V and 7 bases from J, with 14 bases in between. The CDR3 is 14 residues long. The germline V gene has CDR1 MGHRA and CDR2 YSYEKL. The CDR3 bases are TGCGCCAGCAGCCCCAGACAGGGAGGGAATGAGCAGTTCTTC. It is translated as CASSPRQGGNEQFF.

This clonotype was seen a handful of times. This rearrangement joins TRBV6-1 to TRBJ1-1; tentative D call: TRBD1 (5 bases). The CDR3 length is 15 residues. Germline assignment: CDR1 MNHNS and CDR2 SASEGT. Between the trimmed V and J ends, which lost 6 bases and 0 bases, there was a span of 14 bases. The CDR3 DNA reads as TGTGCCAGCAGCGAGCCGGGGGGTATGAACACTGAAGCTTTCTTT. This encodes CASSEPGGMNTEAFF.

J is TRBJ2-2 and V is TRBV5-5; TRBD1 matches at 10 bases. Germline trimming cut 2 bases from V and 10 bases from J; bases unmatched to any gene: 8. Germline CDR1 is SGHKS and CDR2 is YYEKEE (reference sequence). CDR3 length: 15 residues. The CDR3 sequence: CASSFRGQGIEELFF. The CDR3 coding sequence is TGTGCCAGCAGCTTCCGGGGACAGGGGATTGAGGAGCTGTTTTTT.

The J gene is TRBJ2-5, the V gene TRBV5-1; tentative D call: TRBD2 (7 bases). Germline CDR1 and CDR2: SGHRS and YFSETQ. Trimming shortened V by 0 bases and J by 0 bases, and 12 bases separated the two germline ends. The CDR3 covers 16 residues. In DNA, the CDR3 is TGCGCCAGCAGCTTGGGCGGGGGCGGTAACCAAGAGACCCAGTACTTC. It specifies CASSLGGGGNQETQYF.

The chain carries TRBV19 and TRBJ1-2; 8 bases line up with TRBD1. CDR1 and CDR2 from the germline V gene are LNHDA and SQIVND (reference sequence). J was trimmed by 3 bases and V by 3 bases; bases with no gene match: 3. This CDR3 is built from 14 residues. Here the CDR3 reads CASSIQGADYGYTF. The CDR3 coding sequence is TGTGCCAGTAGTATTCAGGGGGCTGACTATGGCTACACCTTC.

This clonotype has a handful of counts. The genes are TRBV6-2 or TRBV6-3 and TRBJ2-7; tentatively, D is TRBD1 (5 bases). The CDR3 loop spans 13 amino acids. CDR1 and CDR2 from the germline V gene are MNHEY and SVGEGT. V was shortened by 6 bases and J by 1 base, with 10 bases between the two germline ends. CDR3 sequence reads: CASRLTVSYEQYF. The CDR3 DNA reads TGTGCCAGCAGGCTGACAGTTTCCTACGAGCAGTACTTC.